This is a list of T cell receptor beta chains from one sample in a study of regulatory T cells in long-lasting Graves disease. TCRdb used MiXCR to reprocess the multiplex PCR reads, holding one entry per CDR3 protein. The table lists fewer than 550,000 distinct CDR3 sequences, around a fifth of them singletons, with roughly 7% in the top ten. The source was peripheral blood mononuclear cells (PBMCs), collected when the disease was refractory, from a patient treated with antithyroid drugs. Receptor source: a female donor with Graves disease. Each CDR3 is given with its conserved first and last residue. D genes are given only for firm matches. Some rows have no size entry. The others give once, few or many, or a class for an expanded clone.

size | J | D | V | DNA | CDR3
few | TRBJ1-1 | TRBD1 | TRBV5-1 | TGCGCCAGCAGCAGGGGACAGGGGGAGAATGAAGCTTTCTTT | CASSRGQGENEAFF
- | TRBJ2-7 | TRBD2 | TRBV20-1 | TGCAGTGCTAGAGATGGGACTAGCGGGACCATCTACGAGCAGTACTTC | CSARDGTSGTIYEQYF
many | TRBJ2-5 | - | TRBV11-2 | TGTGCCAGCAGCTCGTTTGGAAAAGAGACCCAGTACTTC | CASSSFGKETQYF
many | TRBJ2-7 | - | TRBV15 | TGTGCCACCAGCCGCGACACCTACTCCTACGAGCAGTACTTC | CATSRDTYSYEQYF
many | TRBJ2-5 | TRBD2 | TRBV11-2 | TGTGCCAGCAGCCTCGGGACTAGCGGGGGGGCCTTCCTGGAGACCCAGTACTTC | CASSLGTSGGAFLETQYF
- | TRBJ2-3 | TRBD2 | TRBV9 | TGTGCCAGCAGCACTCCTACTAGCGGGGTCTCCGGAGATACGCAGTATTTT | CASSTPTSGVSGDTQYF
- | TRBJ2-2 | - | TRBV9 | TGTGCCAGCAGCGTAGATGGGGTCACCGGGGAGCTGTTTTTT | CASSVDGVTGELFF
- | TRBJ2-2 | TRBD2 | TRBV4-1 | TGCGCCAGCAGCCAAACACAGCGGGGTACCCCCGGGGAGCTGTTTTTT | CASSQTQRGTPGELFF
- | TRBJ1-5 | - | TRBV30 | TGTGCCTGGAGGAGTGGGGTTTCCAGTCAGCCCCAGCATTTT | CAWRSGVSSQPQHF
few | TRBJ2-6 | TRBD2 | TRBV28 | TGTGCCAGCAGTCAATGGGACAGACTTGACCTAGCGGGAGGCCCTGGGGCCAACGTCCTGACTTTC | CASSQWDRLDLAGGPGANVLTF
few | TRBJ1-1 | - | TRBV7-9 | TGTGCCAGCAGCTTGCTCACCGGGAATGAAGCTTTCTTT | CASSLLTGNEAFF
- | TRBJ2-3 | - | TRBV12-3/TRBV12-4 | TGTGCCAGCAGCCGCAGCCTTCACAGGGTGGATACGCAGTATTTT | CASSRSLHRVDTQYF
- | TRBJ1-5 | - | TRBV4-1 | TGCGCCAGCAGCCAAGATCATCAAGGGCAGCCCCAGCATTTT | CASSQDHQGQPQHF
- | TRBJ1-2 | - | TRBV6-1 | TGTGCCAGCAGCCCGGGACAAGGCTACACCTTC | CASSPGQGYTF
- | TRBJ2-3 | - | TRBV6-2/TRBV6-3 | TGTGCCAGCAGCACGGTGCGAATCCGGGAACGACTTGTGGGTCTTGGCGCAGATACGCAGTATTTT | CASSTVRIRERLVGLGADTQYF
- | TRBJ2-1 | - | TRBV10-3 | TGTGCCATCAGTGCGGCAGACAATGAGCAGTTCTTC | CAISAADNEQFF
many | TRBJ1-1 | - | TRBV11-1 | TGTGCCAGCAGCCTACACCTGCAGGGTGAAGCTTTCTTT | CASSLHLQGEAFF
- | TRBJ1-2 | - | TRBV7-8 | TGTGCCAGCAGCTTAGTGGTCGGGGGTGGCTACACCTTC | CASSLVVGGGYTF
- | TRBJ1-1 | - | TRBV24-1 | TGTGCCACCAGTGACACAGGGACGAGAGCTTTCTTT | CATSDTGTRAFF
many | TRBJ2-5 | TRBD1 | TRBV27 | TGTGCCAGCAGTTTCCTTACAGGGGGCCAAGGGACCCAGTACTTC | CASSFLTGGQGTQYF
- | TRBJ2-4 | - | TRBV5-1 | TGCGCCAGCAGCTGGACCCCTGGGCTGGGTCAAAACATTCAGTACTTC | CASSWTPGLGQNIQYF
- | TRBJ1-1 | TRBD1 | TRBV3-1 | TGTGCCAGCAGCCAAGGACAGGGGAACACTGAAGCTTTCTTT | CASSQGQGNTEAFF
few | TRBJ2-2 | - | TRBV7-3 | TGTGCCAGCAGCCCCACTAGTCCCGGGGAGCTGTTTTTT | CASSPTSPGELFF
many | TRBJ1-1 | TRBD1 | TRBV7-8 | TGTGCCAGCAGCTTAGCACAGGGGGCCACTGAAGCTTTCTTT | CASSLAQGATEAFF
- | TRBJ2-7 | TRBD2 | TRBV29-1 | TGCAGCGCTGTCGGGGGGAAAACCTACGAGCAGTACTTC | CSAVGGKTYEQYF